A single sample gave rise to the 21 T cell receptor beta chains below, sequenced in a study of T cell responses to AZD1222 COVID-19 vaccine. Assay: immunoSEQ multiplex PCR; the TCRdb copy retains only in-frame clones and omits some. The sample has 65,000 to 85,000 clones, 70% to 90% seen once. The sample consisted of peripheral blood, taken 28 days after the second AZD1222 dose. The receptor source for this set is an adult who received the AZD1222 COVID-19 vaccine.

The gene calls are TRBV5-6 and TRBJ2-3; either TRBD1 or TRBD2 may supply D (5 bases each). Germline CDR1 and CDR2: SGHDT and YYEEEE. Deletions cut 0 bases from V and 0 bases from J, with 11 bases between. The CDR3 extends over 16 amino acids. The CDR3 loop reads CASSLGVGASTDTQYF. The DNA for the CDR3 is TGTGCCAGCAGCTTGGGGGTCGGGGCTAGCACAGATACGCAGTATTTT.

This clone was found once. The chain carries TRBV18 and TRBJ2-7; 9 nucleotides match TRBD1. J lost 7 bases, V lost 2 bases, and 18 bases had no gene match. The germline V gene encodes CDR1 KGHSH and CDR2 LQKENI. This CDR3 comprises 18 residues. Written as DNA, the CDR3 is TGTGCCAGCTCACCAAGCATAACATATCGGGACAGGGAGGTGGAGCAGTACTTC. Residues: CASSPSITYRDREVEQYF. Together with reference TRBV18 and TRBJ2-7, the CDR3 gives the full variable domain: NAGVMQNPRHLVRRRGQEARLRCSPMKGHSHVYWYRQLPEEGLKFMVYLQKENIIDESGMPKERFSAEFPKEGPSILRIQQVVRGDSAAYFCASSPSITYRDREVEQYFGPGTRLTVT.

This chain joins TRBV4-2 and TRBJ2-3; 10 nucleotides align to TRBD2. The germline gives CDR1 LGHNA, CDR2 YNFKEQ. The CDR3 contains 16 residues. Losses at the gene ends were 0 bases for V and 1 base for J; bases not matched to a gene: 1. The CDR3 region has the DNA TGTGCCAGCAGCCAAGATCTAGCGGGGGGCACAGATACGCAGTATTTT. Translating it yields CASSQDLAGGTDTQYF.

The CDR3 is CASRSGGNIQYF. Written as DNA, the CDR3 is TGTGCCAGCAGGTCTGGGGGGAACATTCAGTACTTC. The chain has TRBV13 and TRBJ2-4, with a tentative D call TRBD2 (6 bases). This CDR3 spans 12 amino acids. Germline V CDR1 and CDR2: PRHDT, FYEKMQ (reference sequence). V was clipped by 6 bases and J by 7 bases, with 10 bases between them.

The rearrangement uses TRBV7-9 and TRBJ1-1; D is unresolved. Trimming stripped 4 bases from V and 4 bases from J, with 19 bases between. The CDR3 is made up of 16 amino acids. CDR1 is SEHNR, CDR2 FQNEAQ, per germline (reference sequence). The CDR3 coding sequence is TGTGCCAGCAGCTCCCGACCTGTGTTTTGGACCACTGAAGCTTTCTTT. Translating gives CASSSRPVFWTTEAFF. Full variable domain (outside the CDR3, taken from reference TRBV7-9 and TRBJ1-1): DTGVSQNPRHKITKRGQNVTFRCDPISEHNRLYWYRQTLGQGPEFLTYFQNEAQLEKSRLLSDRFSAERPKGSFSTLEIQRTEQGDSAMYLCASSSRPVFWTTEAFFGQGTRLTVV.

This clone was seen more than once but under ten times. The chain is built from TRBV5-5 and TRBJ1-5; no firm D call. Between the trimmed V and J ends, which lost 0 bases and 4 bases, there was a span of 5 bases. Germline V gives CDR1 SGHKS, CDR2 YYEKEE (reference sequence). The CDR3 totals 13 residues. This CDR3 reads CASSLVGNQPQHF. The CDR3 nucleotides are TGTGCCAGCAGCTTGGTGGGAAATCAGCCCCAGCATTTT.

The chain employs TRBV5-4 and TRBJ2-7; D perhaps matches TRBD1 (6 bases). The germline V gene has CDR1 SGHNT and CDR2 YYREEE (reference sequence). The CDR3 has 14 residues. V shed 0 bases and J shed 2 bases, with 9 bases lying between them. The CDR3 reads CASSLGTATYEQYF. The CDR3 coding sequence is TGTGCCAGCAGCTTGGGGACAGCAACCTACGAGCAGTACTTC. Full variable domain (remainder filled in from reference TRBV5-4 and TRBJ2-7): ETGVTQSPTHLIKTRGQQVTLRCSSQSGHNTVSWYQQALGQGPQFIFQYYREEENGRGNFPPRFSGLQFPNYSSELNVNALELDDSALYLCASSLGTATYEQYFGPGTRLTVT.

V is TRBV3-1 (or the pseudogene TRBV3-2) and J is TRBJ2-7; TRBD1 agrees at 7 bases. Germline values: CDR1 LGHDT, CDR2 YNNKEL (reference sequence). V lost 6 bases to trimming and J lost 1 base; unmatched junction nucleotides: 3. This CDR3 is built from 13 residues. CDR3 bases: TGTGCCAGCAGACAGGGGACATCCTACGAGCAGTACTTC. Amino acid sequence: CASRQGTSYEQYF.

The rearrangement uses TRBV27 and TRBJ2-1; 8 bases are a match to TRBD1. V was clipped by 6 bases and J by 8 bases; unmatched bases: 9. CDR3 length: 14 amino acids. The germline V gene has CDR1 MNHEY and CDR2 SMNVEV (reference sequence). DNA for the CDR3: TGTGCCAGCAGCCGCCTGGACAGGGTAGATGAGCAGTTCTTC. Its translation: CASSRLDRVDEQFF.

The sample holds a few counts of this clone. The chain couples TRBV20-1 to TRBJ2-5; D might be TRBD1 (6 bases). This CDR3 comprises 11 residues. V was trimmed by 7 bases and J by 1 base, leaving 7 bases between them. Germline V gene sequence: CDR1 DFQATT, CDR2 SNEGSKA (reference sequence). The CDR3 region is CSGTVQETQYF. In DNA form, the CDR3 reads TGCAGTGGGACAGTCCAAGAGACCCAGTACTTC.

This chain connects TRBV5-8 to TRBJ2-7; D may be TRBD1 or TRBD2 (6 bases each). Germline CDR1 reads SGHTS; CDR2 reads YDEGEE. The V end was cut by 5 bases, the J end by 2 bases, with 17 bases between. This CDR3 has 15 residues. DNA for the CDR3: TGTGCCAGCAGAACGGCTTCGGGGGCAACCTACGAGCAGTACTTC. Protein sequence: CASRTASGATYEQYF.

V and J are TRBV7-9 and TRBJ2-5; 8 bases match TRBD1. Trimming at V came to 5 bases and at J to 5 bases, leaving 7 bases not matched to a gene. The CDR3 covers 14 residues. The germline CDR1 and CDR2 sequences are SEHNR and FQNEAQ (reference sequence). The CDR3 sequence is CASSITGGRETQYF. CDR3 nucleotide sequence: TGTGCCAGCAGCATCACAGGGGGTCGGGAGACCCAGTACTTC.

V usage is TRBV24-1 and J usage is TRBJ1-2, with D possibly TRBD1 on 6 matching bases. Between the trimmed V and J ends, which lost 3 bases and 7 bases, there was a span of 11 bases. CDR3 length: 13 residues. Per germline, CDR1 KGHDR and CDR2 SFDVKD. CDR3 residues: CATSDRRQAGYTF. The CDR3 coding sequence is TGTGCCACCAGTGATCGGAGACAGGCTGGCTACACCTTC.

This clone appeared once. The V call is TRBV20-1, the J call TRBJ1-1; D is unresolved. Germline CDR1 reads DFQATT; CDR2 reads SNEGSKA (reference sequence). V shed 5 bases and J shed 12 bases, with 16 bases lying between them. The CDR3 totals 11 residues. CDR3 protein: CSAHLDRYPFF. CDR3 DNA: TGCAGTGCTCATCTGGACCGGTATCCTTTCTTT.

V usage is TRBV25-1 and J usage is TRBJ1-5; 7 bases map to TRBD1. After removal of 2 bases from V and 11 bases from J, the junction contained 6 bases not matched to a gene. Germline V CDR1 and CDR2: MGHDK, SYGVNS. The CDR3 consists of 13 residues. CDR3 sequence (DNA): TGTGCCAGCAGTGAAGGGGCAGGGGGGTCCCAGCATTTT. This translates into CASSEGAGGSQHF.

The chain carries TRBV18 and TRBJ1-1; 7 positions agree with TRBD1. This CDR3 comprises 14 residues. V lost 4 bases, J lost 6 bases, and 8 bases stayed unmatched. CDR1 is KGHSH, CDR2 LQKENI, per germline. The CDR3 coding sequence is TGTGCCAGCTCACGGAGGGACAGAGGCGCTGAAGCTTTCTTT. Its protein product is CASSRRDRGAEAFF.

The CDR3, as DNA: TGTGCCAGCAGTCCCGACAGGGCCCTACATGGGCCCCAGCATTTT. Residues: CASSPDRALHGPQHF. This chain links TRBV28 with TRBJ1-5; 7 positions agree with TRBD1. V lost 5 bases to trimming and J lost 9 bases; unmatched junction nucleotides: 13. Germline-derived CDR1 and CDR2 are MDHEN and SYDVKM. The CDR3 sequence is 15 residues long.

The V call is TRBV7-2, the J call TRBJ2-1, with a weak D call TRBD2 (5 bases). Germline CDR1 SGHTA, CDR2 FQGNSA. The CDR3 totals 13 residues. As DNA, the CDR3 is TGTGCGGCCGGGGAGAGGTCCTACAATGAGCAGTTCTTC. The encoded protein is CAAGERSYNEQFF. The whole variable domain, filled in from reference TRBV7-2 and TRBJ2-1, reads GAGVSQSPSNKVTEKGKDVELRCDPISGHTALYWYRQSLGQGLEFLIYFQGNSAPDKSGLPSDRFSAERTGGSVSTLTIQRTQQEDSAVYLCAAGERSYNEQFFGPGTRLTVL.

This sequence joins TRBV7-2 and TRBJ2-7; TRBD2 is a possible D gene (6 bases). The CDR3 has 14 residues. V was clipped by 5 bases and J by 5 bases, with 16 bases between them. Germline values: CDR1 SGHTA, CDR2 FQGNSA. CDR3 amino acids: CASSLTPGEDEQYF. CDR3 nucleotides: TGTGCCAGCAGCCTCACACCGGGGGAAGACGAGCAGTACTTC.

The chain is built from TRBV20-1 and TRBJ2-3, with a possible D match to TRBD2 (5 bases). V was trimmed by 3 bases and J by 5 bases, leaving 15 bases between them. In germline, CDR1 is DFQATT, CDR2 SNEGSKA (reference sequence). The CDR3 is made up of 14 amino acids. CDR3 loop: CSASSPGSLDTQYF. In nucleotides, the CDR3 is TGCAGTGCTAGTTCCCCGGGGTCGTTAGATACGCAGTATTTT.

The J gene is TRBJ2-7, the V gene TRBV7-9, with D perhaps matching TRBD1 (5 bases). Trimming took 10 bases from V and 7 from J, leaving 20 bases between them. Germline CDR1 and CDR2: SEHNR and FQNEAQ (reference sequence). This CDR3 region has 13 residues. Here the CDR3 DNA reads TGTGCCACCGCCCAGGGTACTGACGGGGAGCAGTACTTC. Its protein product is CATAQGTDGEQYF.